The 29 T cell receptor beta chains below come from one sample, sequenced in a study of PD-L1 blockade in urothelial cancer. Sample time point: peripheral blood 6 weeks after treatment start. TCRdb's copy holds only in-frame clones and misses some; the assay was immunoSEQ multiplex PCR. The table has tens of thousands of clones, about nine tenths seen once. The source material was PBMCs, sampled around atezolizumab (anti-PD-L1) treatment. The receptors here all came from a man between 60 and 70 years old with urothelial cancer.

This chain joins TRBV6-5 and TRBJ2-7; tentatively, D is TRBD2 (5 bases). Trimming removed 6 bases from V and 1 base from J, with 10 bases in between. The germline CDR1 and CDR2 sequences are MNHEY and SVGAGI. The CDR3 sequence is 13 residues long. This CDR3 reads CASRAGWSYEQYF. The CDR3 DNA sequence: TGTGCCAGCAGGGCGGGTTGGTCCTACGAGCAGTACTTC.

The chain recombines TRBV7-9 with TRBJ1-2; D is possibly TRBD1 (6 bases). CDR3 size: 13 residues. Trimming removed 1 base at V and 4 bases at J, with 7 bases between. CDR1 is SEHNR, CDR2 FQNEAQ, per germline (reference sequence). The CDR3 DNA is TGTGCCAGCAGCTTAGAAGGGGGCTATGGCTACACCTTC. Its protein product is CASSLEGGYGYTF.

The V and J genes are TRBV11-2 and TRBJ1-5; the D is unclear. V dropped 1 base and J dropped 7 bases, with 11 bases sitting between them. The CDR3 has 14 amino acids. Germline V gene data show CDR1 as SGHAT and CDR2 as FQNNGV. The CDR3 bases are TGTGCCAGCAGCTTAGCTGGAGCGGCACAGCCCCAGCATTTT. Amino acids: CASSLAGAAQPQHF.

CDR3 residues: CASSQDLSGTIPTGELFF. The CDR3 DNA reads as TGCGCCAGCAGCCAAGATTTGAGCGGTACAATCCCCACCGGGGAGCTGTTTTTT. The rearrangement joins TRBV4-3 to TRBJ2-2, with TRBD2 as a possible D gene (5 bases). Trimming removed 0 bases from V and 4 bases from J, with 18 bases in between. The germline V gene encodes CDR1 LGHNA and CDR2 YSLEER. CDR3 size: 18 residues.

This rearrangement joins TRBV30 to TRBJ1-6, with TRBD1 as a possible D gene (6 bases). V shed 1 base and J shed 7 bases, with 11 bases lying between them. From germline, CDR1 is GTSNPN and CDR2 SVGIG (reference sequence). This CDR3 is 14 amino acids long. The CDR3 sequence: CAWSGGGRNSPLHF. The DNA of the CDR3 is TGTGCCTGGAGTGGGGGGGGCCGGAATTCACCCCTCCACTTT.

This sequence joins TRBV7-2 and TRBJ2-5; 7 bases fit TRBD1. The germline V gene encodes CDR1 SGHTA and CDR2 FQGNSA. The junction had 6 bases not matched to a gene; V was cut back by 1 base and J by 4 bases. The CDR3 runs to 15 residues. The CDR3 sequence: CASSLGQGGRETQYF. In DNA, the CDR3 is TGTGCCAGCAGCTTAGGACAGGGTGGGAGAGAGACCCAGTACTTC.

The chain employs TRBV18 and TRBJ1-1; D might be TRBD1 (5 bases). Per germline, CDR1 KGHSH and CDR2 LQKENI. The CDR3 runs to 13 residues. V shed 3 bases and J shed 7 bases, with 12 bases lying between them. The CDR3 nucleotides are TGTGCCAGCTCACCCGGCCAGGACAATGAAGCTTTCTTT. Translation gives CASSPGQDNEAFF.

This clone has just a few counts. The chain is built from TRBV4-2 and TRBJ1-4, with D tentatively TRBD1 (5 bases). Germline CDR1 LGHNA, CDR2 YNFKEQ. V gave up 1 base and J gave up 0 bases, with 9 bases separating them. The CDR3 covers 16 residues. The CDR3 here is CASSQATATTNEKLFF. Written as DNA, the CDR3 is TGTGCCAGCAGCCAAGCGACAGCAACAACTAATGAAAAACTGTTTTTT.

The chain joins TRBV6-6 to TRBJ1-1, with D tentatively TRBD1 (5 bases). Germline-derived CDR1 and CDR2 are MNHNY and SVGAGI (reference sequence). This CDR3 region has 12 residues. Trimming shortened V by 5 bases and J by 4 bases, and 8 bases separated the two germline ends. This chain's CDR3 is CASSPGGTEAFF. DNA for the CDR3: TGTGCCAGCAGTCCCGGGGGCACTGAAGCTTTCTTT.

The chain uses TRBV18 and TRBJ1-1, with D unresolved. Germline V gene data show CDR1 as KGHSH and CDR2 as LQKENI. The CDR3 is 14 amino acids. V lost 5 bases, J lost 1 base, and 11 bases lay in between. The CDR3 DNA sequence: TGTGCCAGCTCAAACGAGGGAACGAACACTGAAGCTTTCTTT. It encodes CASSNEGTNTEAFF.

This chain uses TRBV29-1 with TRBJ2-7, with 7 nucleotides matching TRBD1. CDR3 size: 11 residues. With V trimmed by 7 bases and J by 6 bases, 6 bases remained unmatched. Germline CDR1 is SQVTM and CDR2 is ANQGSEA. The CDR3 sequence: CSALQGSEQYF. DNA of the CDR3: TGCAGCGCTCTACAGGGGAGCGAGCAGTACTTC.

V usage is TRBV7-8 and J usage is TRBJ1-4, with 9 bases lining up with TRBD1. From germline, CDR1 is SGHVS and CDR2 FQNEAQ. V shed 7 bases and J 8 bases; nucleotides not matched to a gene: 8. This CDR3 region has 14 residues. The CDR3, as DNA: TGTGCCAGCAACGTACAGGGGGCGGGAGAAAAACTGTTTTTT. Protein product: CASNVQGAGEKLFF. Drawing the rest from reference TRBV7-8 and TRBJ1-4, the complete variable domain is GAGVSQSPRYKVAKRGQDVALRCDPISGHVSLFWYQQALGQGPEFLTYFQNEAQLDKSGLPSDRFFAERPEGSVSTLKIQRTQQEDSAVYLCASNVQGAGEKLFFGSGTQLSVL.

The rearrangement uses TRBV4-3 and TRBJ1-4; TRBD1 might be the D (6 bases). CDR1 LGHNA and CDR2 YSLEER come from the germline V gene. The CDR3 length is 15 residues. V was trimmed by 6 bases and J by 5 bases, leaving 16 bases between them. The CDR3 DNA sequence: TGCGCCAGCAGGTACCGGGACATAGGGAATGAAAAACTGTTTTTT. This encodes CASRYRDIGNEKLFF.

This sequence joins TRBV5-4 and TRBJ2-3, with 7 bases identical to TRBD2. With 1 base clipped from V and 2 bases from J, the junction kept 4 bases outside the gene matches. This CDR3 has 15 amino acids. Germline V lookup: CDR1 SGHNT, CDR2 YYREEE (reference sequence). This chain's CDR3 is CASSLQRGYTDTQYF. In DNA form, the CDR3 reads TGTGCCAGCAGCTTGCAGCGGGGATACACAGATACGCAGTATTTT.

In its sample, this clone is medium-sized (0.01 to 0.1%). The chain is built from TRBV5-1 and TRBJ1-4; D is undetermined. Germline CDR1 reads SGHRS; CDR2 reads YFSETQ. Trimming cost V 7 bases and J 5 bases, with 12 bases left between them. The CDR3 extends over 13 amino acids. As DNA, the CDR3 is TGCGCCAGCGCGGAACGGTGGAATGAAAAACTGTTTTTT. Translating it yields CASAERWNEKLFF.

This clone appeared once. The rearrangement links TRBV7-3 to TRBJ2-2; 9 bases fit TRBD2. CDR3 size: 19 residues. In germline, CDR1 is SGHTA, CDR2 FQGTGA. Germline trimming cut 2 bases from V and 3 bases from J; bases unmatched to any gene: 13. CDR3 in DNA: TGTGCCAGCAGCTTAGCGTCGGATGGCGGGGGGGCCGACACCGGGGAGCTGTTTTTT. Its translation is CASSLASDGGGADTGELFF.

This clone was seen a single time. The V gene is TRBV9, the J gene TRBJ1-2; perhaps TRBD1 as D (5 bases). This CDR3 has 15 amino acids. Between the trimmed V and J ends, which lost 1 base and 5 bases, there was a span of 15 bases. Germline CDR1 is SGDLS and CDR2 is YYNGEE. In DNA form, the CDR3 reads TGTGCCAGCAGCGTAACGACAGCAGGTGAATATGGCTACACCTTC. Its translation is CASSVTTAGEYGYTF. Full variable domain (missing parts from reference TRBV9 and TRBJ1-2): DSGVTQTPKHLITATGQRVTLRCSPRSGDLSVYWYQQSLDQGLQFLIQYYNGEERAKGNILERFSAQQFPDLHSELNLSSLELGDSALYFCASSVTTAGEYGYTFGSGTRLTVV.

The chain has TRBV10-2 and TRBJ2-5; 12 nucleotides match TRBD2. Per the germline V gene, CDR1 is WSHSY and CDR2 is SAAADI. V was clipped by 4 bases and J by 4 bases; unmatched bases: 7. The CDR3 spans 16 residues. Written as DNA, the CDR3 is TGCGCCAGCAGTGGGCTAGCGGGAGGGCCGGGAGAGACCCAGTACTTC. It specifies CASSGLAGGPGETQYF.

This clone was seen only once. The chain has TRBV6-5 and TRBJ2-5; 7 positions match TRBD1. This CDR3 region has 14 residues. CDR1 MNHEY and CDR2 SVGAGI come from the germline V gene. V gave up 6 bases and J gave up 5 bases; unmatched junction bases: 9. CDR3 in amino acids: CASSQTGLGETQYF. The CDR3 bases are TGTGCCAGCAGCCAGACAGGGCTAGGGGAGACCCAGTACTTC.

This chain links TRBV19 with TRBJ1-5; no clear D. V lost 7 bases, J lost 0 bases, and 13 bases lay in between. The CDR3 covers 15 residues. Per the germline V gene, CDR1 is LNHDA and CDR2 is SQIVND (reference sequence). This CDR3 is CASNYGVISNQPQHF. The CDR3 DNA sequence: TGTGCCAGTAACTATGGTGTTATTAGCAATCAGCCCCAGCATTTT. Looking up the rest from reference TRBV19 and TRBJ1-5 gives the full variable domain: DGGITQSPKYLFRKEGQNVTLSCEQNLNHDAMYWYRQDPGQGLRLIYYSQIVNDFQKGDIAEGYSVSREKKESFPLTVTSAQKNPTAFYLCASNYGVISNQPQHFGDGTRLSIL.

The chain carries TRBV7-9 and TRBJ1-2; D gene unclear. The CDR3 sequence is 13 residues long. The germline CDR1 and CDR2 sequences are SEHNR and FQNEAQ (reference sequence). The V and J ends lost 3 bases and 3 bases respectively, with 8 bases between them. The CDR3 nucleotides read TGTGCCAGCAGCTTTCCCGAGCACTATGGCTACACCTTC. It encodes CASSFPEHYGYTF.

This clone has only one observation. V and J are TRBV28 and TRBJ2-2; 7 bases align to TRBD2. V shed 2 bases and J 3 bases; nucleotides not matched to a gene: 9. Germline V gene lookup returns CDR1 MDHEN and CDR2 SYDVKM. The CDR3 has 17 residues. The CDR3 DNA follows: TGTGCCAGCAGTTTAGGAGCGGGAAAGGTGTACACCGGGGAGCTGTTTTTT. Translating gives CASSLGAGKVYTGELFF.

This rearrangement joins TRBV18 to TRBJ2-2; TRBD2 is a possible D gene (6 bases). Germline assignment: CDR1 KGHSH and CDR2 LQKENI. There are 14 residues in the CDR3. Trimming took off 0 bases at V and 6 bases at J, with 8 bases between the two ends. The CDR3, as DNA: TGTGCCAGCTCACCACCGCGGGGACCCGGGGAGCTGTTTTTT. It specifies CASSPPRGPGELFF.

The V and J genes are TRBV5-1 and TRBJ1-1; possibly TRBD1 for D (5 bases). Looked up from germline, CDR1 is SGHRS and CDR2 is YFSETQ. Trimming cost V 0 bases and J 8 bases, with 11 bases left between them. This CDR3 region has 13 residues. The CDR3 spells CASSLGDRLEAFF. DNA of the CDR3: TGCGCCAGCAGCTTGGGAGACAGATTAGAAGCTTTCTTT.

The chain uses TRBV5-5 and TRBJ2-5; TRBD1 matches 9 bases. With V trimmed by 4 bases and J by 1 base, 2 bases remained unmatched. Germline CDR1 SGHKS, CDR2 YYEKEE (reference sequence). This CDR3 has 14 residues. The CDR3 reads CASSRQGVQETQYF. In DNA, the CDR3 is TGTGCCAGCAGCCGACAGGGGGTCCAAGAGACCCAGTACTTC.

The chain employs TRBV19 and TRBJ2-5; 11 bases line up with TRBD1. CDR3 length equals 16 residues. Germline-derived CDR1 and CDR2 are LNHDA and SQIVND (reference sequence). V lost 4 bases and J lost 2; bases outside the gene matches: 6. As DNA, the CDR3 is TGTGCCAGTAGTACCCCGGGACAGGGGGATCAAGAGACCCAGTACTTC. Amino acids: CASSTPGQGDQETQYF.

This chain joins TRBV5-4 and TRBJ2-2; perhaps TRBD2 as D (5 bases). The CDR3 covers 15 residues. The germline CDR1 and CDR2 sequences are SGHNT and YYREEE (reference sequence). V lost 0 bases, J lost 2 bases, and 8 bases lay in between. The CDR3 loop reads CASSLGGENTGELFF. For the CDR3, the DNA is TGTGCCAGCAGCTTGGGGGGAGAAAACACCGGGGAGCTGTTTTTT.

V and J are TRBV4-2 and TRBJ2-3, with unresolved D. The CDR3 contains 16 residues. Trimming took 1 base from V and 0 from J, leaving 11 bases between them. Germline V gene data show CDR1 as LGHNA and CDR2 as YNFKEQ. The CDR3 spells CASSQGSTLSTDTQYF. In DNA, the CDR3 is TGTGCCAGCAGCCAAGGTTCCACTCTAAGCACAGATACGCAGTATTTT.

This chain links TRBV4-2 with TRBJ2-7; 7 positions agree with TRBD1. Germline V gene data show CDR1 as LGHNA and CDR2 as YNFKEQ. After removal of 0 bases from V and 0 bases from J, the junction contained 5 bases not matched to a gene. The CDR3 covers 16 residues. The CDR3 bases are TGTGCCAGCAGCCAAGAAGGGACAGCTTACTCCTACGAGCAGTACTTC. Amino acid sequence: CASSQEGTAYSYEQYF.